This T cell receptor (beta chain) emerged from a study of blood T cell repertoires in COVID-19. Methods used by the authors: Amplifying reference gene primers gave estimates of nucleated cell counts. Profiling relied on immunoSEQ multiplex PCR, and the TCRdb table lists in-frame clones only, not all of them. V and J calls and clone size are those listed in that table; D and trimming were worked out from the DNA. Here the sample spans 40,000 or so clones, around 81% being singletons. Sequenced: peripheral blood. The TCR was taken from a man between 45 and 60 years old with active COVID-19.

CDR3 in DNA: TGCGCCAGCAGCCTACTGGGGGTACTTAGCGGAAAACTGTTTTTT. It specifies CASSLLGVLSGKLFF. The chain uses TRBV5-1 and TRBJ1-4, with a possible D match to TRBD1 (5 bases). Trimming took off 4 bases at V and 10 bases at J, with 20 bases between the two ends. The length of the CDR3 is 15 residues. Germline assignment: CDR1 SGHRS and CDR2 YFSETQ. The whole variable domain, remainder taken from reference TRBV5-1 and TRBJ1-4, is KAGVTQTPRYLIKTRGQQVTLSCSPISGHRSVSWYQQTPGQGLQFLFEYFSETQRNKGNFPGRFSGRQFSNSRSEMNVSTLELGDSALYLCASSLLGVLSGKLFFGSGTQLSVL.